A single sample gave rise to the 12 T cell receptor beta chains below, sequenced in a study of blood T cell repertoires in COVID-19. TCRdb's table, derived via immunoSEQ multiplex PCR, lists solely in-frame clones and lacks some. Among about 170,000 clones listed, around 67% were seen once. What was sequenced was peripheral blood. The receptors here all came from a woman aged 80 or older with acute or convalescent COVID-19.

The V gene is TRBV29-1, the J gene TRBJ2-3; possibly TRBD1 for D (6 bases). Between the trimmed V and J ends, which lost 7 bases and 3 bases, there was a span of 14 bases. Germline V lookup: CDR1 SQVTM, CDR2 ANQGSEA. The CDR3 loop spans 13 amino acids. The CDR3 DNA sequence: TGCAGCGCCCACATGCAGGGGACAGATACGCAGTATTTT. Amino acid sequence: CSAHMQGTDTQYF.

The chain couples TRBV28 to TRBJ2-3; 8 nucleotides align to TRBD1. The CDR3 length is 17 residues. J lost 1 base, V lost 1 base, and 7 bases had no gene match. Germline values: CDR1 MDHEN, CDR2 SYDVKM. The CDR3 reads CASSLSITGGGTDTQYF. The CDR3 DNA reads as TGTGCCAGCAGTTTATCAATAACAGGGGGTGGCACAGATACGCAGTATTTT.

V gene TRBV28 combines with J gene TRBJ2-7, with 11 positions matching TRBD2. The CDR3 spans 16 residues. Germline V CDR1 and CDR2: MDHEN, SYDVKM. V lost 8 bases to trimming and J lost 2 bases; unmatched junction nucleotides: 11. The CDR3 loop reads CASATPRLAGTYEQYF. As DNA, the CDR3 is TGTGCCAGCGCCACACCTAGACTAGCGGGAACCTACGAGCAGTACTTC.

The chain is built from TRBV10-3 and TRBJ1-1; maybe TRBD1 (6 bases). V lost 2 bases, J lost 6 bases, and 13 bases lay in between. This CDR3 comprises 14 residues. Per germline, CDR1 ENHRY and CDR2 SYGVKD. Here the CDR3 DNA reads TGTGCCATCAGTGAGGAGGGGGACTACGCTGAAGCTTTCTTT. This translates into CAISEEGDYAEAFF.

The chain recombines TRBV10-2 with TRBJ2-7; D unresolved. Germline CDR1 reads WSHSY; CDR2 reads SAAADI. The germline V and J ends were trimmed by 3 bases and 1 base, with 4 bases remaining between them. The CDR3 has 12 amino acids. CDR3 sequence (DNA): TGCGCCAGCAGTGAACAGTCCTACGAGCAGTACTTC. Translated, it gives CASSEQSYEQYF.

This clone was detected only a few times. Here the CDR3 DNA reads TGTGCCAGCAGCGCCCCGGGGACAGATACGCAGTATTTT. Translated: CASSAPGTDTQYF. This chain connects TRBV5-5 to TRBJ2-3; TRBD2 might be the D (5 bases). V was shortened by 4 bases and J by 3 bases, with 9 bases between the two germline ends. CDR3 length: 13 residues. Looked up from germline, CDR1 is SGHKS and CDR2 is YYEKEE (reference sequence).

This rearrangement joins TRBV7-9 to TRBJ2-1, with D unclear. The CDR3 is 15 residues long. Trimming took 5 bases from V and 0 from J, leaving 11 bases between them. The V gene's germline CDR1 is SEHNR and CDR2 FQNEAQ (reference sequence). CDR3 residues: CASSQVLSSYNEQFF. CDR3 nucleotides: TGTGCCAGCAGCCAAGTCCTCAGCTCCTACAATGAGCAGTTCTTC.

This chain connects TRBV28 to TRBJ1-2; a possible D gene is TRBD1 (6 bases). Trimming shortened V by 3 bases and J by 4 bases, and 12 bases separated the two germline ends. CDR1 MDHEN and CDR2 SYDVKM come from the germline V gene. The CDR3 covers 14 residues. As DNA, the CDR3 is TGTGCCAGCAGTTTTTTAGGGGGTACCTATGGCTACACCTTC. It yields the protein CASSFLGGTYGYTF.

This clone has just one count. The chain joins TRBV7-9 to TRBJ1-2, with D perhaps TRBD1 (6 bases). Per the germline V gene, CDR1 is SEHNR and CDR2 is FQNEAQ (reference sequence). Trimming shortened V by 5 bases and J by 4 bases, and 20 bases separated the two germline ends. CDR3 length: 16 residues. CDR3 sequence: CASSLTGVGAVYGYTF. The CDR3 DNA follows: TGTGCCAGCAGCCTAACCGGCGTGGGGGCAGTCTATGGCTACACCTTC. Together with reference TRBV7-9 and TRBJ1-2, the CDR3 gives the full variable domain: DTGVSQNPRHKITKRGQNVTFRCDPISEHNRLYWYRQTLGQGPEFLTYFQNEAQLEKSRLLSDRFSAERPKGSFSTLEIQRTEQGDSAMYLCASSLTGVGAVYGYTFGSGTRLTVV.

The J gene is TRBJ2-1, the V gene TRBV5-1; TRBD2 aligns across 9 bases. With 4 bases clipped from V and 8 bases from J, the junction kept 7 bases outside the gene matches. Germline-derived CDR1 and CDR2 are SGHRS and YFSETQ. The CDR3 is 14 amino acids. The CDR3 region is CASSAGLAIYEQFF. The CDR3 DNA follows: TGCGCCAGCAGCGCGGGACTAGCTATCTATGAGCAGTTCTTC. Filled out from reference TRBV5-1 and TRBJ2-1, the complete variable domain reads KAGVTQTPRYLIKTRGQQVTLSCSPISGHRSVSWYQQTPGQGLQFLFEYFSETQRNKGNFPGRFSGRQFSNSRSEMNVSTLELGDSALYLCASSAGLAIYEQFFGPGTRLTVL.

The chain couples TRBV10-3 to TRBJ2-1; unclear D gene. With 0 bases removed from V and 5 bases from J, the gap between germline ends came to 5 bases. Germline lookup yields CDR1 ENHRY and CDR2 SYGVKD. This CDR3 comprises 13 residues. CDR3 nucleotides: TGTGCCATCAGTGAGTCTTCTAACAATGAGCAGTTCTTC. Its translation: CAISESSNNEQFF.

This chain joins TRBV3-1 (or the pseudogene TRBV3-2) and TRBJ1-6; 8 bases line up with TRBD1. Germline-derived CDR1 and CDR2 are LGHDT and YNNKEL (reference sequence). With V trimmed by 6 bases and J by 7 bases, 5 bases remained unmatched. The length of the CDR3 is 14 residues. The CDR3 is CASSFGTGNSPLHF. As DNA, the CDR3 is TGTGCCAGCAGTTTTGGGACAGGAAATTCACCCCTCCACTTT.